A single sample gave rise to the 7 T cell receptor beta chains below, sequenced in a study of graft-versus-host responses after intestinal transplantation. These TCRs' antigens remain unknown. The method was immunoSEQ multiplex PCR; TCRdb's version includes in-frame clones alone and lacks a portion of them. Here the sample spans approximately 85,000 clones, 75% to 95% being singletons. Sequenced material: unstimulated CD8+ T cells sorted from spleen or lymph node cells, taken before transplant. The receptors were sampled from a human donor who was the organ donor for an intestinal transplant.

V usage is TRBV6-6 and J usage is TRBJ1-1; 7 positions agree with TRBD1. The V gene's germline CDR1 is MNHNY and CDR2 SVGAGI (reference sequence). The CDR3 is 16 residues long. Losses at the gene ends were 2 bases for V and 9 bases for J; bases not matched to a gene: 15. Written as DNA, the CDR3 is TGTGCCAGCAGTTACCCACCTGGAGGGGGCGGGCCGCAAGCTTTCTTT. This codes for CASSYPPGGGGPQAFF.

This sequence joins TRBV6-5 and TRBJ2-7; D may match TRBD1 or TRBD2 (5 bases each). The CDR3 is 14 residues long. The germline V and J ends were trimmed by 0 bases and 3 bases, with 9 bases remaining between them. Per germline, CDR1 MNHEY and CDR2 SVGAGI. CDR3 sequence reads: CASSYSGDGYEQYF. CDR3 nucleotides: TGTGCCAGCAGTTACTCGGGGGACGGCTACGAGCAGTACTTC.

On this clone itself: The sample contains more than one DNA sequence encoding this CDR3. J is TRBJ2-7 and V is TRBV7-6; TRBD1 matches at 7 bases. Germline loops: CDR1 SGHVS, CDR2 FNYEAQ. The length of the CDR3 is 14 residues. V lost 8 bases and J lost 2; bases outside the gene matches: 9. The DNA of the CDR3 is TGTGCCAGCCAACCCGGGACAGCTCCCTACGAGCAGTACTTC. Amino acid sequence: CASQPGTAPYEQYF.

CDR3 in DNA: TGTGCCAGCAGCCCACTAGGGCAGTGGAGCTCCTACGAGCAGTACTTC. It encodes CASSPLGQWSSYEQYF. The chain has TRBV2 and TRBJ2-7, with a weak D call TRBD2 (5 bases). Trimming left V 6 bases short and J 0 bases short, with 18 bases between. The CDR3 loop spans 16 amino acids. Germline V gene sequence: CDR1 SNHLY, CDR2 FYNNEI.

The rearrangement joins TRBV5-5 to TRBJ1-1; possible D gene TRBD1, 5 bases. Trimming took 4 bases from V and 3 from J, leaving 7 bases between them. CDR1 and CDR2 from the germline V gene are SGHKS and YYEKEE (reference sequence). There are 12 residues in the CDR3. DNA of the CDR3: TGTGCCAGCAGCCTGGGGGACACTGAAGCTTTCTTT. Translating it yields CASSLGDTEAFF. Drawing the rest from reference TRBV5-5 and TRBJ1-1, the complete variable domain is DAGVTQSPTHLIKTRGQQVTLRCSPISGHKSVSWYQQVLGQGPQFIFQYYEKEERGRGNFPDRFSARQFPNYSSELNVNALLLGDSALYLCASSLGDTEAFFGQGTRLTVV.

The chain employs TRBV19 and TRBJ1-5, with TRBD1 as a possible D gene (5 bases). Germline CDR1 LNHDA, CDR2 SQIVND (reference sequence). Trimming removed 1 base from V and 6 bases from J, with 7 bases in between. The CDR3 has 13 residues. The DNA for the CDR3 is TGTGCCAGTAGTATAGGGGGGTTTCAGCCCCAGCATTTT. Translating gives CASSIGGFQPQHF.

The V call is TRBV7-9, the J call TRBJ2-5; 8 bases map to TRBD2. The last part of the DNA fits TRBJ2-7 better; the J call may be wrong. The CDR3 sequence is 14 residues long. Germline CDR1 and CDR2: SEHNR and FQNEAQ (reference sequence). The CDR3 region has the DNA TGTGCCAGCAGCGCCGGGACTAGACCCTACGAGCAGTACTTC. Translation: CASSAGTRPYEQYF.